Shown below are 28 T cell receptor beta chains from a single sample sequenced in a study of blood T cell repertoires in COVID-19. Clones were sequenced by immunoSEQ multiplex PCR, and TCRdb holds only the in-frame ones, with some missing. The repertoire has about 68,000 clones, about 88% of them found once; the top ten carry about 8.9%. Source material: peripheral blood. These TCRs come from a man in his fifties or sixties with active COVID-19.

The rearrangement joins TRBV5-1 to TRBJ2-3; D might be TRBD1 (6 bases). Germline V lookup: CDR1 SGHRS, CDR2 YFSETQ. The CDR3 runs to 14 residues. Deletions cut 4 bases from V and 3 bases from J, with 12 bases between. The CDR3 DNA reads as TGCGCCAGCAGCGCAGGGGATCTGACAGATACGCAGTATTTT. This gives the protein CASSAGDLTDTQYF.

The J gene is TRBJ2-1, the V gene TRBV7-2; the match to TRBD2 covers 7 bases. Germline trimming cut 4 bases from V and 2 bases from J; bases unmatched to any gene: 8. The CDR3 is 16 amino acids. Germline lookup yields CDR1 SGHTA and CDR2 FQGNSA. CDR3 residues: CASSSPSGGPYNEQFF. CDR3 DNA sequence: TGTGCCAGCAGCTCACCTTCGGGGGGACCCTACAATGAGCAGTTCTTC.

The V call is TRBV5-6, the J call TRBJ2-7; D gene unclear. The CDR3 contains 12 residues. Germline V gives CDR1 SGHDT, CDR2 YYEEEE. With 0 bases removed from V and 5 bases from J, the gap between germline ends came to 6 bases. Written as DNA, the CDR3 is TGTGCCAGCAGCTTGGGACTGGACGAGCAGTACTTC. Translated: CASSLGLDEQYF.

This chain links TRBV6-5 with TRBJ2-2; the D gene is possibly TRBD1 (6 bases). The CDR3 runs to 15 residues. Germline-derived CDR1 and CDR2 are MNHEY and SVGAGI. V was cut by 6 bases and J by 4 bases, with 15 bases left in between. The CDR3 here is CASRRAGVATGELFF. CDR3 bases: TGTGCCAGCAGGAGGGCAGGGGTAGCCACCGGGGAGCTGTTTTTT.

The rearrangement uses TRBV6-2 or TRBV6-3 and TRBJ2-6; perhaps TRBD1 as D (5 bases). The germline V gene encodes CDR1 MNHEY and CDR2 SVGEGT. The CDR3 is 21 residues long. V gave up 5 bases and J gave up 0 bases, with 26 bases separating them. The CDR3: CASSEEGVVGQNPSGANVLTF. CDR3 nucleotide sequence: TGTGCCAGCAGTGAGGAAGGGGTGGTAGGACAAAACCCCTCTGGGGCCAACGTCCTGACTTTC.

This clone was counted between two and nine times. CDR3 DNA: TGTGCCAGCGGTAACGACAGGAACTATGGCTACACCTTC. It is translated as CASGNDRNYGYTF. The rearrangement uses TRBV5-5 and TRBJ1-2, with D perhaps matching TRBD1 (6 bases). Trimming removed 7 bases from V and 2 bases from J, with 12 bases in between. CDR3 size: 13 residues. Germline V gives CDR1 SGHKS, CDR2 YYEKEE (reference sequence).

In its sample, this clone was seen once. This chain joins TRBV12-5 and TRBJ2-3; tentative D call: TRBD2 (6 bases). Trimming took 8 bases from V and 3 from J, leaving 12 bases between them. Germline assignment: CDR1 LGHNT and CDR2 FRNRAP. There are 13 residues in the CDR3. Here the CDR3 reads CASSASGTDTQYF. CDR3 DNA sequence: TGTGCTAGTAGTGCGAGCGGGACAGATACGCAGTATTTT.

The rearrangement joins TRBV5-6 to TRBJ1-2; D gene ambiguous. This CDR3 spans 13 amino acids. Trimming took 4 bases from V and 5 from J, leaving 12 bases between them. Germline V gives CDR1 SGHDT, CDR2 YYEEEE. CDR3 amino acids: CASSGGRAYGYTF. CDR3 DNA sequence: TGTGCCAGCAGCGGAGGGCGCGCTTATGGCTACACCTTC.

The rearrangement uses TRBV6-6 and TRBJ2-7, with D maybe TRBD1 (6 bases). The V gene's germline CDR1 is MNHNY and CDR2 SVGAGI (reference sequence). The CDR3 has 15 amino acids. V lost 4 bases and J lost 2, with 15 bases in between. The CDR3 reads CASSSPDRKTYEQYF. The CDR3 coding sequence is TGTGCCAGCAGTTCACCGGACAGAAAAACCTACGAGCAGTACTTC.

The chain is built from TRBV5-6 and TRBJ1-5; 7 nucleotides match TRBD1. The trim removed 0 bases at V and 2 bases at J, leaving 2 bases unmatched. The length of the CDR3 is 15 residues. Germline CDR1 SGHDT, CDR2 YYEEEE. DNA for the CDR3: TGTGCCAGCAGCTTGGAGGGGGCTGGCAATCAGCCCCAGCATTTT. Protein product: CASSLEGAGNQPQHF.

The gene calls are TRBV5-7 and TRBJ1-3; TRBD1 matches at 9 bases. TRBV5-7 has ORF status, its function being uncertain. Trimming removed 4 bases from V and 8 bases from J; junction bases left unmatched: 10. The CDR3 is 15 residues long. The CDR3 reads CASSMETGGKDTIYF. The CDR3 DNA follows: TGTGCCAGCAGCATGGAGACAGGGGGGAAAGACACCATATATTTT.

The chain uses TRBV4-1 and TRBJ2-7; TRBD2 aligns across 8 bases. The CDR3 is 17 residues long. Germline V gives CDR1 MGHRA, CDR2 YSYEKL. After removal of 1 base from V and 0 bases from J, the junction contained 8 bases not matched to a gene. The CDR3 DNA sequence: TGCGCCAGCAGCCAAGCGGGCGGGGGGCCCAGCTCCTACGAGCAGTACTTC. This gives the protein CASSQAGGGPSSYEQYF.

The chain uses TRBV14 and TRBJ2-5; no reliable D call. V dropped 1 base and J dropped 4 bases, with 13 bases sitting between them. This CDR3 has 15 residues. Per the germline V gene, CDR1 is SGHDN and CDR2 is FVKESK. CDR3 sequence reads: CASSQVTPRRETQYF. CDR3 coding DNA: TGTGCCAGCAGCCAAGTGACTCCCAGAAGAGAGACCCAGTACTTC.

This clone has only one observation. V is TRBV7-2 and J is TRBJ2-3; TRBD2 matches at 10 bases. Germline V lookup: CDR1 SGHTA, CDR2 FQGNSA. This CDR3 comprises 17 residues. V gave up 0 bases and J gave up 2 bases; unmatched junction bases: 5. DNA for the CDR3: TGTGCCAGCAGCTTAGCGAAAACTAGCGGGGCCACAGATACGCAGTATTTT. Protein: CASSLAKTSGATDTQYF.

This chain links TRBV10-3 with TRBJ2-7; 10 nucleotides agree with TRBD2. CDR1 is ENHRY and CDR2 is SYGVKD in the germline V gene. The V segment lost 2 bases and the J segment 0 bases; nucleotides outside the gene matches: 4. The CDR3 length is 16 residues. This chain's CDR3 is CAISEVAGGPSYEQYF. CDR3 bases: TGTGCCATCAGTGAGGTAGCGGGGGGCCCCTCCTACGAGCAGTACTTC.

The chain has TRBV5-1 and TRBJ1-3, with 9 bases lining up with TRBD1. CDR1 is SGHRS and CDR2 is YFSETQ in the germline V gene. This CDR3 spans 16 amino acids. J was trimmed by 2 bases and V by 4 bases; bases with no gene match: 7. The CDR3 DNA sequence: TGCGCCAGCAGCGAACAGGGGGCGCGGGCTGGAAACACCATATATTTT. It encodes CASSEQGARAGNTIYF.

The CDR3, as DNA: TGTGCCAGCAGCTTGAGGGCGGGGGGCTCCGTTGATGAGCAGTTCTTC. This encodes CASSLRAGGSVDEQFF. This rearrangement joins TRBV5-5 to TRBJ2-1; TRBD2 matches 8 bases. The CDR3 length is 16 residues. Germline V CDR1 and CDR2: SGHKS, YYEKEE (reference sequence). V was pared by 1 base and J by 8 bases, with 11 bases of the junction left unmatched.

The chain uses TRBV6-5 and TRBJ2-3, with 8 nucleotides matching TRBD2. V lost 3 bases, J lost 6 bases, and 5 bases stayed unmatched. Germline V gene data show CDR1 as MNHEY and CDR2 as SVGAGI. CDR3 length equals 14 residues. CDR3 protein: CASSYAGGRDTQYF. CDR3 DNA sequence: TGTGCCAGCAGTTATGCGGGGGGCAGGGATACGCAGTATTTT.

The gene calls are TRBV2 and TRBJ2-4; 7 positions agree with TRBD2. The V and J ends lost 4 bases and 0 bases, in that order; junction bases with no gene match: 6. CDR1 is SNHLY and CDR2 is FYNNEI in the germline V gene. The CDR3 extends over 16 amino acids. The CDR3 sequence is CASSGVGGLAKNIQYF. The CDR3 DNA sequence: TGTGCCAGCAGTGGGGTGGGAGGGTTAGCCAAAAACATTCAGTACTTC. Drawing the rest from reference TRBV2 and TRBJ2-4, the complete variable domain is EPEVTQTPSHQVTQMGQEVILRCVPISNHLYFYWYRQILGQKVEFLVSFYNNEISEKSEIFDDQFSVERPDGSNFTLKIRSTKLEDSAMYFCASSGVGGLAKNIQYFGAGTRLSVL.

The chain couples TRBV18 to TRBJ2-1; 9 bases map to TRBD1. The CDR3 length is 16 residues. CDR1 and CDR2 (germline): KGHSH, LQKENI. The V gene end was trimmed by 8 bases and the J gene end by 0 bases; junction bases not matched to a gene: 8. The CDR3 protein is CASTIGTGSSYNEQFF. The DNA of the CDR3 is TGTGCCAGCACAATTGGGACAGGGAGCTCCTACAATGAGCAGTTCTTC. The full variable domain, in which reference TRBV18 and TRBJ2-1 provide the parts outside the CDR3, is NAGVMQNPRHLVRRRGQEARLRCSPMKGHSHVYWYRQLPEEGLKFMVYLQKENIIDESGMPKERFSAEFPKEGPSILRIQQVVRGDSAAYFCASTIGTGSSYNEQFFGPGTRLTVL.

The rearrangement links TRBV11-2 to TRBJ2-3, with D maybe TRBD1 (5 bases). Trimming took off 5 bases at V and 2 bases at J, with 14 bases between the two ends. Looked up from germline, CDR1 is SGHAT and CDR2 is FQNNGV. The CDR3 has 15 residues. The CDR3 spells CASSPGQGSTDTQYF. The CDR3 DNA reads TGTGCCAGCAGCCCCGGTCAGGGTTCCACAGATACGCAGTATTTT.

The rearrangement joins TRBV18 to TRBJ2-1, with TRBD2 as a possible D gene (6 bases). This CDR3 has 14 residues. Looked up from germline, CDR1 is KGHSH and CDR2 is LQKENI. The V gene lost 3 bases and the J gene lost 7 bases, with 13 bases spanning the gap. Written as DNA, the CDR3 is TGTGCCAGCTCACCGGCGGGGTATGGTAATGAGCAGTTCTTC. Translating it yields CASSPAGYGNEQFF.

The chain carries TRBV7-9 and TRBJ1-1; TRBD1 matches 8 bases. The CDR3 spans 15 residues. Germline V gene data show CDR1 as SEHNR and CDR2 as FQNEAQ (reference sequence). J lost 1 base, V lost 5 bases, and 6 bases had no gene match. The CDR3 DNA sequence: TGTGCCAGCAGCCCACACAGGGGGACGAACACTGAAGCTTTCTTT. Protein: CASSPHRGTNTEAFF.

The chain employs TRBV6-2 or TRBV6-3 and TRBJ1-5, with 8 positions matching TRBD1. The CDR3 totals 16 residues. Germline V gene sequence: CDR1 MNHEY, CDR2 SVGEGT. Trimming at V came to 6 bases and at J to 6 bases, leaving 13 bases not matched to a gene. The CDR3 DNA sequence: TGTGCCAGCAGACCTGGTCTCGGACAGGGAAGTCAGCCCCAGCATTTT. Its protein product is CASRPGLGQGSQPQHF.

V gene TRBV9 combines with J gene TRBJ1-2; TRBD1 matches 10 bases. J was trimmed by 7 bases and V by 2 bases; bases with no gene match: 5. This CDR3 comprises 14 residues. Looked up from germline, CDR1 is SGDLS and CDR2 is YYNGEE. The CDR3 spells CASSVGQGFGGYTF. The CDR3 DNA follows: TGTGCCAGCAGCGTGGGACAGGGGTTTGGTGGCTACACCTTC.

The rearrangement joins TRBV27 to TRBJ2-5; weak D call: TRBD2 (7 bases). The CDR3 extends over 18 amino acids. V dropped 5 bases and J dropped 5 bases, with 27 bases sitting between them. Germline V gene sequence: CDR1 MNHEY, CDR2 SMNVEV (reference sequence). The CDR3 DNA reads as TGTGCCAGCAGTCCACCCGCTGCGGGGGCGTCCAACGGGGAGACCCAGTACTTC. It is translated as CASSPPAAGASNGETQYF.

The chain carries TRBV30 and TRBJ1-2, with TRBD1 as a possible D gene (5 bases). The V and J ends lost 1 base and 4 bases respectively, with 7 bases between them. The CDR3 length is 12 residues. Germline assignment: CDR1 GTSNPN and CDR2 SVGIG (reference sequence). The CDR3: CAWSGQFYGYTF. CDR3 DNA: TGTGCCTGGAGTGGACAGTTCTATGGCTACACCTTC.

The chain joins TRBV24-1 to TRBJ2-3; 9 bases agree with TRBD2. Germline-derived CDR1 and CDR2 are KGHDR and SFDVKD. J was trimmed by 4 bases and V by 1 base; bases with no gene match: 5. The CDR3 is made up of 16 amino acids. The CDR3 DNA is TGTGCCACCAGTGATTTATTCCTAGCGGGGCCAGATACGCAGTATTTT. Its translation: CATSDLFLAGPDTQYF.